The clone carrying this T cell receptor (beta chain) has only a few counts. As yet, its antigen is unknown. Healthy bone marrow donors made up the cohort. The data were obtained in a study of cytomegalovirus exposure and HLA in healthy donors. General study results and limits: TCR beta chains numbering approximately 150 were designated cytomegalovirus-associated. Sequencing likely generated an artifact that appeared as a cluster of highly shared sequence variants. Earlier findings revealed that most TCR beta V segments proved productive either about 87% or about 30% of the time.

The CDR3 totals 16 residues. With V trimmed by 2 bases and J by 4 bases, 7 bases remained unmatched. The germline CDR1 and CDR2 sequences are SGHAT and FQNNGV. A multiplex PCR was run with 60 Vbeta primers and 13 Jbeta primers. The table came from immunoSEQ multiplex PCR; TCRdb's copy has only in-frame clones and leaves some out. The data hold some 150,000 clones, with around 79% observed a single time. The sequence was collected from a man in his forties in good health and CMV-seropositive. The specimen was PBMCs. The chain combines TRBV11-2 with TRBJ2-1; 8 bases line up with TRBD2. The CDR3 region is CASSLRLAGIYNEQFF. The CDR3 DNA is TGTGCCAGCAGCTTACGGCTAGCGGGCATTTACAATGAGCAGTTCTTC.